The 10 T cell receptor beta chains below come from one sample, sequenced in a study of T cell responses to AZD1222 COVID-19 vaccine. Repertoires were generated with immunoSEQ multiplex PCR, while TCRdb's copy carries only in-frame clones and drops some. This table holds 150,000 or so clones. The material sequenced was peripheral blood. The receptors come from an adult in good health.

The rearrangement uses TRBV5-1 and TRBJ2-1, with unresolved D. The CDR3 is 15 residues long. V lost 0 bases to trimming and J lost 0 bases, with 7 bases between them. CDR1 SGHRS and CDR2 YFSETQ come from the germline V gene. The CDR3 DNA is TGCGCCAGCAGCTTGGAGGGCAGCTCCTACAATGAGCAGTTCTTC. Its protein product is CASSLEGSSYNEQFF. Full variable domain (remainder filled in from reference TRBV5-1 and TRBJ2-1): KAGVTQTPRYLIKTRGQQVTLSCSPISGHRSVSWYQQTPGQGLQFLFEYFSETQRNKGNFPGRFSGRQFSNSRSEMNVSTLELGDSALYLCASSLEGSSYNEQFFGPGTRLTVL.

The CDR3: CSVVGSQETQYF. The CDR3 nucleotides are TGCAGCGTTGTCGGGTCCCAAGAGACCCAGTACTTC. The rearrangement joins TRBV29-1 to TRBJ2-5; D is uncertain. V lost 4 bases and J 1 base, leaving 7 bases between the germline ends. Germline V gives CDR1 SQVTM, CDR2 ANQGSEA. The CDR3 has 12 amino acids.

CDR3 DNA: TGCGCCAGCAGCGACCAGGGAACTGAAGCTTTCTTT. Translated: CASSDQGTEAFF. The chain couples TRBV5-1 to TRBJ1-1; the D gene is possibly TRBD1 (5 bases). CDR1 SGHRS and CDR2 YFSETQ come from the germline V gene. The CDR3 is 12 amino acids. Trimming stripped 4 bases from V and 5 bases from J, with 9 bases between.

The chain is built from TRBV29-1 and TRBJ2-1; D is possibly TRBD2 (6 bases). Per the germline V gene, CDR1 is SQVTM and CDR2 is ANQGSEA. The CDR3 length is 10 residues. In DNA form, the CDR3 reads TGCAGAGTCGGGGGAGATGAGCAGTTCTTC. It yields the protein CRVGGDEQFF.

This chain joins TRBV9 and TRBJ1-1, with a weak D call TRBD1 (6 bases). The CDR3 runs to 13 residues. From germline, CDR1 is SGDLS and CDR2 YYNGEE. Trimming took off 1 base at V and 5 bases at J, with 9 bases between the two ends. The CDR3 sequence: CASSVTGKTEAFF. In DNA form, the CDR3 reads TGTGCCAGCAGCGTAACAGGGAAGACTGAAGCTTTCTTT.

V and J are TRBV19 and TRBJ2-3; 9 bases are a match to TRBD1. In germline, CDR1 is LNHDA, CDR2 SQIVND (reference sequence). The CDR3 is 15 residues long. J was trimmed by 3 bases and V by 8 bases; bases with no gene match: 9. The CDR3 sequence is CASARDREMTDTQYF. DNA of the CDR3: TGTGCCAGTGCCAGGGACAGGGAGATGACAGATACGCAGTATTTT.

This chain links TRBV6-2 or TRBV6-3 with TRBJ1-1; D is unclear. Germline lookup yields CDR1 MNHEY and CDR2 SVGEGT. Trimming cost V 4 bases and J 1 base, with 10 bases left between them. The CDR3 is 14 amino acids. The CDR3 spells CASSSSGGNTEAFF. The DNA for the CDR3 is TGTGCCAGCAGTTCCTCAGGTGGGAACACTGAAGCTTTCTTT.

The V call is TRBV7-3, the J call TRBJ2-5; 9 nucleotides align to TRBD2. Germline assignment: CDR1 SGHTA and CDR2 FQGTGA. The junction had 2 bases not matched to a gene; V was cut back by 4 bases and J by 5 bases. The CDR3 consists of 13 residues. The CDR3 DNA sequence: TGTGCCAGCAGCTCAGGACTAGCGGAGACCCAGTACTTC. Translating gives CASSSGLAETQYF.

The V gene is TRBV19, the J gene TRBJ1-2; TRBD1 agrees at 7 bases. Germline CDR1 LNHDA, CDR2 SQIVND (reference sequence). This CDR3 is 16 amino acids long. After removal of 1 base from V and 1 base from J, the junction contained 6 bases not matched to a gene. This chain's CDR3 is CASSIGKGARNYGYTF. DNA for the CDR3: TGTGCCAGTAGTATAGGGAAGGGGGCCCGTAACTATGGCTACACCTTC.

The chain uses TRBV6-2 or TRBV6-3 and TRBJ1-1; tentative D call: TRBD1 (6 bases). The CDR3 runs 16 residues. V lost 0 bases to trimming and J lost 3 bases, with 14 bases between them. Germline V gene data show CDR1 as MNHEY and CDR2 as SVGEGT. CDR3 loop: CASSYSTGAPDTEAFF. CDR3 coding DNA: TGTGCCAGCAGTTACTCAACGGGGGCCCCGGACACTGAAGCTTTCTTT.